Listed below are T cell receptor beta chains from one sample, sequenced in a study of T cells in Graves' hyperthyroidism and ophthalmopathy. TCRdb re-called the multiplex PCR reads with MiXCR, one entry per CDR3 protein. In the table there are about 300,000 distinct CDR3 sequences, roughly 19% of which are singletons. The specimen was blood. The receptors stem from a man aged 50-60 years with Graves' ophthalmopathy. The CDR3 runs from the conserved cysteine through the conserved F or W. The D gene is left open where the match is weak. Rows give clone size only sometimes, using once, few, many, or a class for an expanded clone.

clone size,D gene,J gene,V gene,CDR3 DNA,CDR3 protein
NA,TRBD1,TRBJ1-1,TRBV28,TGTGCCAGCAGTCGGACAGGGGACACTGAAGCTTTCTTT,CASSRTGDTEAFF
few,NA,TRBJ1-5,TRBV12-3/TRBV12-4,TGTGCCAGCAGTTCACTCCAAGACGGAAATAGCAATCAGCCCCAGCATTTT,CASSSLQDGNSNQPQHF
many,NA,TRBJ2-7,TRBV3-1,TGTGCCAGCAGCCTGGACAGCGTCTCCTACGAGCAGTACTTC,CASSLDSVSYEQYF
few,TRBD1,TRBJ1-6,TRBV6-1,TGTGCCAGCAGTGAAATGGAGGTACAGGGGACCAGCTCCTATAATTCACCCCTCCACTTT,CASSEMEVQGTSSYNSPLHF
many,TRBD2,TRBJ2-1,TRBV11-2,TGTGCCAGCAGCCGGTGGACTAGCGGGAACCACAATGAGCAGTTCTTC,CASSRWTSGNHNEQFF
NA,NA,TRBJ2-3,TRBV7-9,TGTGCCAACTGGGACACTAGCTCAGATACGCAGTATTTT,CANWDTSSDTQYF
NA,TRBD2,TRBJ2-2,TRBV5-5,TGTGCCAGCAGCTGGGGGCTAGCGGGTTACACCGGGGAGCTGTTTTTT,CASSWGLAGYTGELFF
few,NA,TRBJ2-3,TRBV19,TGTGCACCAGGATCAAGCACAGATACGCAGTATTTT,CAPGSSTDTQYF
many,TRBD2,TRBJ2-1,TRBV27,TGTGCCAGCAGTCTACCCCGTAGCGGGAGGTGGGGCAATGAGCAGTTCTTC,CASSLPRSGRWGNEQFF
few,NA,TRBJ2-1,TRBV24-1,TGTGCCACCAGTGATTTTTCAGGAGCGGGCGGTGCCTACAATGAGCAGTTCTTC,CATSDFSGAGGAYNEQFF
many,NA,TRBJ2-7,TRBV20-1,TGCAGTGCCCGGGGCGAGTCCGTCGCCGAGCAGTACTTC,CSARGESVAEQYF
NA,NA,TRBJ1-1,TRBV7-2,TGTGCCAGCAGCCCGTGGGTCCTAAACACTGAAGCTTTCTTT,CASSPWVLNTEAFF
many,TRBD2,TRBJ2-1,TRBV6-6,TGTGCCAGCAGTTACTCGCGCGGGGGTGCCTCCTACAATGAGCAGTTCTTC,CASSYSRGGASYNEQFF
few,NA,TRBJ2-6,TRBV7-3,TGTGCCAGCAGCCCATCAGGGATGGGCTCTGGGGCCAACGTCCTGACTTTC,CASSPSGMGSGANVLTF
NA,NA,TRBJ2-1,TRBV20-1,TGCAGTACAAATATATTCTCCTACAATGAGCAGTTCTTC,CSTNIFSYNEQFF
many,NA,TRBJ2-7,TRBV20-1,TGCAGTGCTAACCCTTGGCGGTACGACTCCTACGAGCAGTACTTC,CSANPWRYDSYEQYF
many,NA,TRBJ1-5,TRBV28,TGTGCCAGCAGCCGCGGACAAGTTAGCAATCAGCCCCAGCATTTT,CASSRGQVSNQPQHF
NA,NA,TRBJ2-2,TRBV9,TGTGCCTGCTCGAGGGGCGGGAACCTAAACACCGGGGAGCTGTTTTTT,CACSRGGNLNTGELFF
many,NA,TRBJ2-7,TRBV28,TGTGCCAGCAGATCAGGGCTAGCCTACTACGAGCAGTACTTC,CASRSGLAYYEQYF
many,NA,TRBJ2-7,TRBV6-6,TGTGCCAGCAGTTACTCACCGACAGGGAGGTACGAGCAGTACTTC,CASSYSPTGRYEQYF
many,NA,TRBJ2-6,TRBV28,TGTGCCAGCTTAGGAGTGACGGGGGCGCGTGGGGCCAACGTCCTGACTTTC,CASLGVTGARGANVLTF
NA,NA,TRBJ1-2,TRBV10-3,TGTGCCATCAGCCAGTCGAACTATGGCTACACCTTC,CAISQSNYGYTF
few,NA,TRBJ2-3,TRBV20-1,TGCAGTGCTATGGACCAGAAGCGAAGCACAGATACGCAGTATTTT,CSAMDQKRSTDTQYF
NA,TRBD1,TRBJ1-1,TRBV9,TGTGCCAGCAGCGTAGCTAGGGACAGGGCGGGCACTGAAGCTTTCTTT,CASSVARDRAGTEAFF
many,TRBD2,TRBJ2-1,TRBV2,TGTGCCAGCAGTGGCGAGCGGGAGCACAATGAGCAGTTCTTC,CASSGEREHNEQFF
NA,TRBD2,TRBJ2-5,TRBV7-8,TGTGCCAGCAGCTCAGGACTAGCAGTACAAGAGACCCAGTACTTC,CASSSGLAVQETQYF
many,TRBD2,TRBJ2-5,TRBV4-2,TGTGCCAGCAGCCAAGAAGGGGGATTAGCGGGGGAAGAGACCCAGTACTTC,CASSQEGGLAGEETQYF
NA,NA,TRBJ1-3,TRBV11-2,NA,CASSSGGGLGEQYFGPDTIYF
NA,NA,TRBJ2-1,TRBV7-3,TGTGCCAGCATCTTATCTGGGGGCCGGTACGATGAGCAGTTCTTC,CASILSGGRYDEQFF
NA,TRBD2,TRBJ2-3,TRBV30,TGTGCCAGGAGTGTACCCGAGGGAGGGCGGACAGATACGCAGTATTTT,CARSVPEGGRTDTQYF
NA,NA,TRBJ1-5,TRBV5-6,TGTGCCAGCAGCTCAGGGTGGGAAGGCAATCAGCCCCAGCATTTT,CASSSGWEGNQPQHF
NA,TRBD2,TRBJ2-7,TRBV9,TGTGCCAGCAGCGCCCACCCCACGGAAGCGGGAGGCGAGCAGTACTTC,CASSAHPTEAGGEQYF
few,NA,TRBJ1-1,TRBV11-2,TGTGCCAGCAGCCGGTCGGCGGACACTGAAGCTTTCTTT,CASSRSADTEAFF
NA,NA,TRBJ1-5,TRBV13,TGTGCCAGCAGCCCCGGAGACGAGCCCCAGCATTTT,CASSPGDEPQHF
many,NA,TRBJ1-2,TRBV3-1,TGTGCCAGCAGCCAACGGGGTAGCTATGGCTACACCTTC,CASSQRGSYGYTF
many,NA,TRBJ1-1,TRBV14,TGTGCCAGCAGCCAGGCCGGGGGTCGCGCTTTCTTT,CASSQAGGRAFF
NA,TRBD1,TRBJ2-7,TRBV24-1,TGTGCCACCAGTGATTCCCGGACAGGCCCCTACGAGCAGTACTTC,CATSDSRTGPYEQYF
few,NA,TRBJ1-4,TRBV6-1,TGTGCCAGCACCCAGCGGGACCGGAATGAAAAACTGTTTTTT,CASTQRDRNEKLFF
NA,NA,TRBJ2-1,TRBV20-1,TGCAGTGCTAGAGATAAGGACACCGAGCAGTTCTTC,CSARDKDTEQFF
NA,NA,TRBJ2-5,TRBV7-7,TGTGCTAGCAGCTTAGGGGCAGGAATGGAGACCCAGTACTTC,CASSLGAGMETQYF
NA,TRBD2,TRBJ2-3,TRBV27,TGTGCCAGCAGTTCGCTAGCGGGAGCGGGCACAGATACGCAGTATTTT,CASSSLAGAGTDTQYF
many,TRBD2,TRBJ2-7,TRBV18,TGTGCCAGCTCACTGGGATCCGGGACTAGCTCCTACGAGCAGTACTTC,CASSLGSGTSSYEQYF
few,TRBD2,TRBJ2-1,TRBV14,TGTGCCAGCAGCCCCTGGACTAGCCCCCCGAATGAGCAGTTCTTC,CASSPWTSPPNEQFF
many,NA,TRBJ1-2,TRBV28,TGTGCCAGCTCCCCCGGCGGGACACGAAGAGGCTACACCTTC,CASSPGGTRRGYTF
many,TRBD2,TRBJ2-1,TRBV5-1,TGCGCCAGCAGCCCCCCCTTAGAGAGCGGGAGGATGGGTAATGAGCAGTTCTTC,CASSPPLESGRMGNEQFF
NA,NA,TRBJ2-7,TRBV6-5,TGTGCCAGCAGTTACTCGAGGTTTAGCGCAACCTACGAGCAGTACTTC,CASSYSRFSATYEQYF
many,TRBD1,TRBJ2-7,TRBV6-2/TRBV6-3,TGTGCCAGCAGTTTGCGGACAGGGGGCCGCGAGCAGTACTTC,CASSLRTGGREQYF
many,NA,TRBJ1-1,TRBV5-5,TGTGCCAGCAGCTCGGGGCCTTTAACGGGGGCTTTCTTT,CASSSGPLTGAFF
many,NA,TRBJ1-2,TRBV20-1,TGCAGTGCCTCTCCCAATCACTATGGCTACACCTTC,CSASPNHYGYTF
NA,TRBD2,TRBJ2-5,TRBV20-1,TGCAGTGCCGCGGTGCTAGCGGGAGCGCACCAAGAGACCCAGTACTTC,CSAAVLAGAHQETQYF